This is a list of T cell receptor beta chains from one sample in a study of T cells in Graves' hyperthyroidism and ophthalmopathy. Using its own MiXCR run on the multiplex PCR reads, TCRdb lists one record per CDR3 protein. This table has under 550,000 distinct CDR3 sequences, 15% to 20% appearing once. Specimen: blood. These receptors originate from a man aged 40-49 years with Graves' ophthalmopathy. The CDR3 runs from the conserved cysteine through the conserved F or W. The D gene is left open where the match is weak. Clone sizes are given selectively: once, few, many, or a class where the clone is expanded.

>TRBJ1-5|TRBV12-3/TRBV12-4|NA|few
CASTTFLEGQPQHF
TGTGCCAGCACGACATTCCTGGAAGGGCAGCCCCAGCATTTT
>TRBJ2-2|TRBV7-2|NA|many
CASSLKGTGELFF
TGTGCCAGCAGCTTGAAGGGGACCGGGGAGCTGTTTTTT
>TRBJ2-1|TRBV11-2|TRBD2|NA
CASSSVGGLAGHEQFF
TGTGCCAGCAGCTCTGTCGGTGGTCTAGCGGGCCATGAGCAGTTCTTC
>TRBJ2-1|TRBV20-1|TRBD1|few
CSASGWDRGNEQFF
TGCAGTGCTAGCGGTTGGGACAGGGGGAATGAGCAGTTCTTC
>TRBJ2-5|TRBV18|TRBD1|many
CASSPRTGAGAQYF
TGTGCCAGCTCACCCAGGACAGGGGCTGGGGCCCAGTACTTC
>TRBJ2-5|TRBV7-8|TRBD2|NA
CASSLRIAGLSQETQYF
TGTGCCAGCAGCTTAAGGATAGCGGGGCTCTCACAAGAGACCCAGTACTTC
>TRBJ2-1|TRBV6-2/TRBV6-3|NA|few
CASSYSINEQFF
TGTGCCAGCAGTTACTCGATTAATGAGCAGTTCTTC
>TRBJ2-3|TRBV29-1|NA|few
CSVEGRGGLGDTQYF
TGCAGCGTTGAAGGTCGAGGGGGGCTCGGGGATACGCAGTATTTT
>TRBJ1-2|TRBV12-3/TRBV12-4|TRBD1|NA
CASSPHGGGLYGYTF
TGTGCCAGCAGTCCTCATGGAGGGGGCCTCTATGGCTACACCTTC
>TRBJ2-1|TRBV7-2|TRBD2|few
CASSSGLAGGRYNEQFF
TGTGCCAGCAGCTCTGGACTAGCGGGAGGAAGGTACAATGAGCAGTTCTTC
>TRBJ2-5|TRBV6-1|TRBD2|NA
CASSDQRGGRETQYF
TGTGCCAGCAGTGACCAGCGGGGGGGCCGGGAGACCCAGTACTTC
>TRBJ1-5|TRBV7-8|NA|many
CASSLTRTGRVDQPQHF
TGTGCCAGCAGCTTAACCCGCACGGGGAGGGTCGATCAGCCCCAGCATTTT
>TRBJ1-5|TRBV2|NA|NA
CASSEGQNQPQHF
TGTGCCAGCAGTGAAGGGCAGAATCAGCCCCAGCATTTT
>TRBJ2-7|TRBV7-8|NA|NA
CTSSLVRSPEQYF
TGTACCAGCAGCTTAGTCAGGTCCCCCGAGCAGTACTTC
>TRBJ1-1|TRBV7-8|NA|NA
CASSLDLGNTEAFF
TGTGCCAGCAGCTTAGACTTGGGAAACACTGAAGCTTTCTTT
>TRBJ1-4|TRBV12-3/TRBV12-4|NA|once
CASSFLRGSVWTNEKLFF
TGTGCCAGCAGTTTCCTACGGGGGTCCGTGTGGACTAATGAAAAACTGTTTTTT
>TRBJ2-1|TRBV13|TRBD1|NA
CASSSLFHRDRGNEQFF
TGTGCCAGCAGCTCTCTCTTCCACCGGGACAGGGGCAATGAGCAGTTCTTC
>TRBJ2-2|TRBV27|NA|few
CASSTTPGELFF
TGTGCCAGCAGTACAACTCCCGGGGAGCTGTTTTTT
>TRBJ2-7|TRBV9|NA|few
CASSVGDGYEQYF
TGTGCCAGCAGCGTAGGGGACGGCTACGAGCAGTACTTC
>TRBJ2-1|TRBV29-1|NA|NA
CSVEGPVGNEQFF
TGCAGCGTTGAGGGACCTGTAGGCAATGAGCAGTTCTTC
>TRBJ2-5|TRBV20-1|NA|many
CSAELLQGTQYF
TGCAGTGCCGAGCTCTTACAGGGGACCCAGTACTTC
>TRBJ2-2|TRBV12-3/TRBV12-4|TRBD1|NA
CASRATGGGSGELFF
TGTGCCAGCAGGGCAACAGGGGGAGGCTCCGGGGAGCTGTTTTTT
>TRBJ2-5|TRBV7-2|TRBD2|few
CASSSGTSGGIEETQYF
TGTGCCAGCAGCTCCGGGACTAGCGGGGGCATAGAAGAGACCCAGTACTTC